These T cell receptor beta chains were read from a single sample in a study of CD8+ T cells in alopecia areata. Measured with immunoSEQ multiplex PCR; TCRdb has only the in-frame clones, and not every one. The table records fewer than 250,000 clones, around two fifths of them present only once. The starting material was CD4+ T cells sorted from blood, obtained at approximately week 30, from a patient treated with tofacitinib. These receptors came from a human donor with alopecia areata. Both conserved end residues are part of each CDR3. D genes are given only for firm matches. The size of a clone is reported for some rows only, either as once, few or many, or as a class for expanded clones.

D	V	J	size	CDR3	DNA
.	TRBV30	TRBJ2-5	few	CAWSGGGETQYF	TGTGCCTGGAGTGGGGGCGGTGAGACCCAGTACTTC
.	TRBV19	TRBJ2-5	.	CASSQGQIQETQYF	TGTGCCAGTAGTCAGGGCCAGATCCAAGAGACCCAGTACTTC
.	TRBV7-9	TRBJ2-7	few	CASSLVPYEQYF	TGTGCCAGCAGCCTGGTTCCCTACGAGCAGTACTTC
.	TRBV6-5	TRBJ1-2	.	CASSTGTASGAGYTF	TGTGCCAGCAGTACGGGGACCGCGAGCGGAGCTGGCTACACCTTC
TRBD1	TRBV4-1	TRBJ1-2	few	CASSQDRGQPNYGYTF	TGCGCCAGCAGCCAAGATCGGGGACAGCCTAACTATGGCTACACCTTC
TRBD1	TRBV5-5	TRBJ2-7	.	CASFRDRGPYEQYF	TGTGCCAGTTTCCGGGACAGGGGCCCCTACGAGCAGTACTTC
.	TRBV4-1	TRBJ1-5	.	CASSQREGQPQHF	TGCGCCAGCAGCCAGAGGGAAGGGCAGCCCCAGCATTTT
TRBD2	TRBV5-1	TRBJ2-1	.	CASSLGTSGSSYNEQFF	TGCGCCAGCAGCTTGGGGACTAGCGGGAGCTCCTACAATGAGCAGTTCTTC
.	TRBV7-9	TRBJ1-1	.	CASSLASTGEAFF	TGTGCCAGCAGCTTAGCAAGTACGGGTGAAGCTTTCTTT
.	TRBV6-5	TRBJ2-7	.	CASSYSAGMSYEQYF	TGTGCCAGCAGTTACTCCGCAGGCATGTCCTACGAGCAGTACTTC
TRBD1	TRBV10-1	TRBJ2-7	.	CASSRTGIGNEQYF	TGCGCCAGCAGCCGGACAGGGATAGGGAACGAGCAGTACTTC
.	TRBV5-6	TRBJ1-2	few	CASSFTGHGYTF	TGTGCCAGCAGCTTTACAGGGCATGGCTACACCTTC
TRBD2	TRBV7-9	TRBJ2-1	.	CASSLRREGGEQFF	TGTGCCAGCAGCTTACGGCGGGAGGGCGGTGAGCAGTTCTTC
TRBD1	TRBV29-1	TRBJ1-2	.	CSVFTGTGNYGYTF	TGCAGCGTCTTCACCGGGACAGGGAACTATGGCTACACCTTC
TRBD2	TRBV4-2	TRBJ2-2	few	CASSQDGSGSNGELFF	TGTGCCAGCAGCCAAGATGGTAGCGGGAGTAACGGGGAGCTGTTTTTT
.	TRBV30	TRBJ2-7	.	CAWTNKITYEQYF	TGTGCCTGGACGAATAAGATCACCTACGAGCAGTACTTC
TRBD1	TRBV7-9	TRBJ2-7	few	CASSRSGQGSYEQYF	TGTGCCAGCAGCCGATCGGGACAGGGGTCGTACGAGCAGTACTTC
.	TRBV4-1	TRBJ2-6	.	CASSRTWSSGANVLTF	TGCGCCAGCAGCCGTACATGGAGCTCTGGGGCCAACGTCCTGACTTTC
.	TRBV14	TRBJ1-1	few	CASSREGGLNTEAFF	TGTGCCAGCAGCCGAGAGGGGGGGTTGAACACTGAAGCTTTCTTT
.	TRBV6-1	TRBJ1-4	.	CASSGGATSEKLFF	TGTGCCAGCAGTGGAGGGGCCACCTCCGAAAAACTGTTTTTT
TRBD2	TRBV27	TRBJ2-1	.	CASSFGTRGNEQFF	TGTGCCAGCAGTTTCGGGACTAGGGGGAATGAGCAGTTCTTC
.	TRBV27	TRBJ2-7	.	CATRGRGPKKDEQYF	TGTGCCACCCGGGGAAGAGGCCCTAAAAAAGACGAGCAGTACTTC
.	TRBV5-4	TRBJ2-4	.	CASFDEGRENIQYF	TGTGCCAGTTTTGATGAGGGTAGGGAAAACATTCAGTACTTC
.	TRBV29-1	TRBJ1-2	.	CSVEETPDGYTF	TGCAGCGTTGAAGAAACCCCCGATGGCTACACCTTC
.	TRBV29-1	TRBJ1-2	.	CSVGSDGMLNYGYTF	TGCAGCGTTGGCTCTGATGGGATGCTTAACTATGGCTACACCTTC
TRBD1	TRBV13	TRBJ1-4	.	CASSLRTGNVEKLFF	TGTGCCAGCAGCTTACGGACAGGGAATGTTGAAAAACTGTTTTTT
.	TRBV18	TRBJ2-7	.	CASSPPDTNYEQYF	TGTGCCAGCTCACCACCCGACACCAACTACGAGCAGTACTTC
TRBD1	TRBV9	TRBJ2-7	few	CASSAGTGPYEQYF	TGTGCCAGCAGCGCCGGGACAGGGCCCTACGAGCAGTACTTC
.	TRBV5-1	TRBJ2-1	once	CASSLFGAGSYNEQFF	TGCGCCAGCAGCTTATTCGGCGCGGGCTCCTACAATGAGCAGTTCTTC
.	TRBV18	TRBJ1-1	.	CASSLTDSMNTEAFF	TGTGCCAGCTCACTAACAGACAGTATGAACACTGAAGCTTTCTTT
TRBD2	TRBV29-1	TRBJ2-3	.	CSAKRLANTDTQYF	TGCAGCGCAAAACGACTAGCGAACACAGATACGCAGTATTTT
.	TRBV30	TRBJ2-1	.	CAWSEWGLKKIYNEQFF	TGTGCCTGGAGTGAATGGGGCCTAAAGAAGATCTACAATGAGCAGTTCTTC
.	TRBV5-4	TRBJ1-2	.	CASSLVPRSRSNYGYTF	TGTGCCAGCAGCTTGGTGCCAAGAAGTCGCTCTAACTATGGCTACACCTTC
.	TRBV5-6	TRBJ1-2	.	CASSLVSRGYGYTF	TGTGCCAGCAGCTTGGTGTCAAGGGGCTATGGCTACACCTTC
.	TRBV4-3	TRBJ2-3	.	CASSQQVTADTQYF	TGCGCCAGCAGCCAACAGGTTACCGCAGATACGCAGTATTTT
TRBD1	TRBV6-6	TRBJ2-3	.	CASKDRADTQYF	TGTGCCAGCAAGGACAGGGCAGATACGCAGTATTTT
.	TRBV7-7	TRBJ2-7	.	CASSLGQGTYEQYF	TGTGCTAGCAGCTTAGGTCAGGGAACCTACGAGCAGTACTTC
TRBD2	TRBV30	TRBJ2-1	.	CAWSAAGGGEQFF	TGTGCCTGGAGTGCGGCGGGAGGGGGTGAGCAGTTCTTC
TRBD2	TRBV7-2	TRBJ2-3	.	CASSLASVLREGDTQYF	TGTGCCAGCAGCTTAGCCAGCGTGTTGCGGGAGGGAGATACGCAGTATTTT
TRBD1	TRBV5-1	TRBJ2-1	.	CASSPGTGYNEQFF	TGCGCCAGCAGCCCCGGGACAGGCTACAATGAGCAGTTCTTC
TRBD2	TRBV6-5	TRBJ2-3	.	CASSRLAGGTDTQYF	TGTGCCAGCAGTCGACTAGCCGGGGGCACAGATACGCAGTATTTT
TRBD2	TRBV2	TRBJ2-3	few	CASSDRLATDTQYF	TGTGCCAGCAGTGACCGACTAGCAACAGATACGCAGTATTTT
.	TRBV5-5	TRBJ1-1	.	CASSLAETLAAFF	TGTGCCAGCAGCTTGGCCGAGACACTCGCAGCTTTCTTT
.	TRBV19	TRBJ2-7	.	CASQVGRNYEQYF	TGTGCCAGCCAAGTCGGCAGGAACTACGAGCAGTACTTC
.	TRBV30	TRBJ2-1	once	CAWRTGNEQFF	TGTGCCTGGAGAACAGGGAATGAGCAGTTCTTC
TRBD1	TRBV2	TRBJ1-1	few	CAGQERTEAFF	TGCGCCGGACAGGAGCGAACTGAAGCTTTCTTT
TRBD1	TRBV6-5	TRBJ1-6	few	CASSLFRGKNSPLHF	TGTGCCAGCAGTTTGTTCAGGGGGAAAAATTCACCCCTCCACTTT